The following is a TCR beta chain sequence with its context. No antigen is known for it. The data derive from a study of cytomegalovirus exposure and HLA in healthy donors. General study findings and limits: Investigators reported 150 to 200 TCR beta chains as tied to cytomegalovirus.

It was with 60 Vbeta and 13 Jbeta primers that the PCR ran. TCRdb's table, derived via immunoSEQ multiplex PCR, lists solely in-frame clones and lacks some. Its clone listing holds fewer than 30,000 clones. Sequencing was done on a sample of PBMCs. This TCR derives from a man aged 25-45 years in good health and CMV-seronegative.

The CDR3 reads CASSRGLAGVEEQFF. The CDR3 DNA is TGTGCCAGCAGCCGGGGACTAGCGGGAGTAGAGGAGCAGTTCTTC. This chain joins TRBV6-5 and TRBJ2-1, with TRBD2 matching 14 bases. Germline-derived CDR1 and CDR2 are MNHEY and SVGAGI. Losses at the gene ends were 6 bases for V and 10 bases for J; bases not matched to a gene: 8. The CDR3 consists of 15 residues.